What follows describes a single TCR beta chain. Its antigen is as yet unknown. The data were obtained in a study of post-analysis software for immune sequencing data. cDNA libraries of TCR beta carried unique molecular identifiers. From the PCR reads, TCRdb called clonotypes with MiXCR, one entry per CDR3 protein. The repertoire includes some 370,000 distinct CDR3 sequences, approximately 33% of them detected once, and around 15% sits in the top ten. Findings of the study overall: Samples from one preparation batch, clustered by F measure, grouped strongly together. Patients carried roughly 5 TRBV segments more frequently than controls did, and TRBV5-6, TRBV5-1 and TRBV20-1 were among them.

CDR3 length equals 14 residues. Germline CDR1 MNHNS, CDR2 SASEGT. Trimming stripped 1 base from V and 0 bases from J, with 6 bases between. Sequenced input: blood. The rearrangement joins TRBV6-1 to TRBJ2-5; D call uncertain. This clonotype originated in a girl aged 5 to 17 with multiple sclerosis. CDR3 protein: CASSEGVHQETQYF. CDR3 DNA sequence: TGTGCCAGCAGTGAAGGGGTCCACCAAGAGACCCAGTACTTC.